The 5 T cell receptor beta chains below all came from one sample that was sequenced in a study of blood T cells in healthy people across ages. A second 7 to 11 cycle PCR used barcoded and J-beta primers. TCRdb passed the 5' RACE reads through MiXCR, listing each CDR3 protein once. The table includes about 2 million distinct CDR3 sequences, about 49% detected once. What was sequenced was blood. The receptors stem from a woman aged 40 to 49 in good health.

The chain recombines TRBV20-1 with TRBJ1-2; D unresolved. The CDR3 has 15 residues. The germline V and J ends were trimmed by 5 bases and 3 bases, with 19 bases remaining between them. Germline lookup yields CDR1 DFQATT and CDR2 SNEGSKA (reference sequence). The CDR3 bases are TGCAGTGCTCCCCAGAGGCCCTTGAGGGACTATGGCTACACCTTC. The encoded protein is CSAPQRPLRDYGYTF.

This chain connects TRBV20-1 to TRBJ2-3; a weak D match, TRBD1 (5 bases). CDR3 size: 13 residues. Germline CDR1 and CDR2: DFQATT and SNEGSKA (reference sequence). Trimming took off 5 bases at V and 2 bases at J, with 11 bases between the two ends. As DNA, the CDR3 is TGCAGTGCTCACGCAGGGATCACAGATACGCAGTATTTT. This encodes CSAHAGITDTQYF.

The rearrangement joins TRBV11-2 to TRBJ2-2, with 9 bases aligning to TRBD1. CDR3 length: 16 residues. Germline values: CDR1 SGHAT, CDR2 FQNNGV. V dropped 5 bases and J dropped 0; count of bases not matched to a gene: 4. The CDR3 DNA follows: TGTGCCAGCAGCCGCCGGACAGGGGCGAACACCGGGGAGCTGTTTTTT. This codes for CASSRRTGANTGELFF.

The rearrangement links TRBV15 to TRBJ2-5, with no clear D. V was clipped by 0 bases and J by 5 bases, with 25 bases between them. CDR1 is LNHNV and CDR2 is YYDKDF in the germline V gene (reference sequence). This CDR3 spans 19 amino acids. The CDR3 DNA is TGTGCCACCAGCAGAGATTCAAGGGCCGAATTTCTTATGAGGGAGACCCAGTACTTC. Its translation is CATSRDSRAEFLMRETQYF.

The chain links TRBV2 to TRBJ2-7, with D perhaps being TRBD1 or TRBD2 (5 bases each). The CDR3 loop spans 15 amino acids. Germline assignment: CDR1 SNHLY and CDR2 FYNNEI. Trimming removed 6 bases from V and 2 bases from J, with 17 bases in between. The CDR3 DNA is TGTGCCAGCAGCGCAAGAGGGGACCCCACCTACGAGCAGTACTTC. Its protein is CASSARGDPTYEQYF.